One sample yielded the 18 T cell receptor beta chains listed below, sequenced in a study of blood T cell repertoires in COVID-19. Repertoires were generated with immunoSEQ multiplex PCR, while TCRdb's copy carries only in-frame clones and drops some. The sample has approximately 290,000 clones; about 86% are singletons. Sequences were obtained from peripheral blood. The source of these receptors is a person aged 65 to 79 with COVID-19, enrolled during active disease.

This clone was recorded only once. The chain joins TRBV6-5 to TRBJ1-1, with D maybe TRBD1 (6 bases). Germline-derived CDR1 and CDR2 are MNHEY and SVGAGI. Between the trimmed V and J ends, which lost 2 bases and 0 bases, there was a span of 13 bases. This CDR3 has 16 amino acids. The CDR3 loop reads CASSYGQPTMNTEAFF. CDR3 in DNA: TGTGCCAGCAGTTACGGACAGCCTACTATGAACACTGAAGCTTTCTTT.

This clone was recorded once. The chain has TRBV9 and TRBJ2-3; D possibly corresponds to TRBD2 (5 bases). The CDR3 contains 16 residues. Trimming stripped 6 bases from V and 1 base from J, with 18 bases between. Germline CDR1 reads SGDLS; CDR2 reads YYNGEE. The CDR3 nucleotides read TGTGCCAGCACCCCCAAGAGGGATTGGGGCACAGATACGCAGTATTTT. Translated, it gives CASTPKRDWGTDTQYF.

CDR3 nucleotide sequence: TGTGCCAGCACCGACAAAAACACCGGGGAGCTGTTTTTT. Translated, it gives CASTDKNTGELFF. This chain joins TRBV9 and TRBJ2-2; D unclear. Trimming took off 6 bases at V and 2 bases at J, with 8 bases between the two ends. There are 13 residues in the CDR3. The germline CDR1 and CDR2 sequences are SGDLS and YYNGEE. The full variable domain, its missing parts supplied by reference TRBV9 and TRBJ2-2, is DSGVTQTPKHLITATGQRVTLRCSPRSGDLSVYWYQQSLDQGLQFLIQYYNGEERAKGNILERFSAQQFPDLHSELNLSSLELGDSALYFCASTDKNTGELFFGEGSRLTVL.

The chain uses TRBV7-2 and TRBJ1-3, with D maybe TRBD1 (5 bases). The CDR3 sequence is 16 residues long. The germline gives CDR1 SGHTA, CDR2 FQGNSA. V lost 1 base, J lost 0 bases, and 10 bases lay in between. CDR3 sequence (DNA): TGTGCCAGCAGCTTAGTAACAGGCTTCTCTGGAAACACCATATATTTT. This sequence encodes CASSLVTGFSGNTIYF.

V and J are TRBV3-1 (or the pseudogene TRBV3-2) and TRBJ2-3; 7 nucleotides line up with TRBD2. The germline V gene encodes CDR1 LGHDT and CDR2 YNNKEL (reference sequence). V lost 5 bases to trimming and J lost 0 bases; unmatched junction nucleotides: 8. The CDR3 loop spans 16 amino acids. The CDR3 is CASSSRGGASTDTQYF. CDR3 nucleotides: TGTGCCAGCAGCTCTCGGGGAGGGGCGAGCACAGATACGCAGTATTTT.

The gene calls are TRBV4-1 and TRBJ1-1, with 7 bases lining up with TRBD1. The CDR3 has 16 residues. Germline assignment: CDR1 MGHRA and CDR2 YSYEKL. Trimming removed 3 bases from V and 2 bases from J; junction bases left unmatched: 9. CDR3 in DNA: TGCGCCAGCAGCCAGAGACAGGGAATGGGAAACACTGAAGCTTTCTTT. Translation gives CASSQRQGMGNTEAFF.

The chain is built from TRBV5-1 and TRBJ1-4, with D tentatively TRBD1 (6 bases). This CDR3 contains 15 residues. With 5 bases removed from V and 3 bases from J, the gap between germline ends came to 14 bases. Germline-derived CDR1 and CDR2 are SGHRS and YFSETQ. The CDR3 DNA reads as TGCGCCAGCAGAGCAGGGGTGAAGGCTAATGAAAAACTGTTTTTT. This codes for CASRAGVKANEKLFF.

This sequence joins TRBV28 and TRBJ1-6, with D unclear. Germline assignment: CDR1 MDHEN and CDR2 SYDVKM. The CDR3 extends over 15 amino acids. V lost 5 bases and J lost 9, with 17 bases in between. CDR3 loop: CASSIRGGFLSPLHF. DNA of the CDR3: TGTGCCAGCAGTATACGGGGAGGGTTTCTTTCACCCCTCCACTTT.

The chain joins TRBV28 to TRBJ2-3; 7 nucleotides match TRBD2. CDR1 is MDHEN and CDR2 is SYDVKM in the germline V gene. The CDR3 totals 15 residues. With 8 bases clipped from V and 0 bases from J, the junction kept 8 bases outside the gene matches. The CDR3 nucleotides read TGTGCCAGCTCCGAAAGCGGGACTAGCACAGATACGCAGTATTTT. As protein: CASSESGTSTDTQYF.

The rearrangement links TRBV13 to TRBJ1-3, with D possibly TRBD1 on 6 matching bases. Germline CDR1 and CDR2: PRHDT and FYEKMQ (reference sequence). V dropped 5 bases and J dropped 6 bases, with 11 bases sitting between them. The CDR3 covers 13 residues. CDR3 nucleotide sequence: TGTGCCAGCAGCACAGGGCAACCAAACACCATATATTTT. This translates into CASSTGQPNTIYF.

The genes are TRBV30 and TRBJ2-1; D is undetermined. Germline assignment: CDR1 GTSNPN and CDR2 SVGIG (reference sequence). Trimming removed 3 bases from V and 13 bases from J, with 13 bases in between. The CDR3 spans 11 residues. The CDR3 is CAWSNVAAQFF. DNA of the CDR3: TGTGCCTGGAGCAACGTAGCAGCCCAGTTCTTC. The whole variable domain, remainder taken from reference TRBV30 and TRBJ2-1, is SQTIHQWPATLVQPVGSPLSLECTVEGTSNPNLYWYRQAAGRGLQLLFYSVGIGQISSEVPQNLSASRPQDRQFILSSKKLLLSDSGFYLCAWSNVAAQFFGPGTRLTVL.

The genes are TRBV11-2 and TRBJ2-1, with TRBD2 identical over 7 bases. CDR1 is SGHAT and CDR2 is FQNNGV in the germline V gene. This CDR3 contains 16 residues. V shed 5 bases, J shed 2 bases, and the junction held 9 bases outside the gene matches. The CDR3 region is CASSRPQAGAYNEQFF. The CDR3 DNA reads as TGTGCCAGCAGCCGTCCCCAGGCGGGGGCCTACAATGAGCAGTTCTTC.

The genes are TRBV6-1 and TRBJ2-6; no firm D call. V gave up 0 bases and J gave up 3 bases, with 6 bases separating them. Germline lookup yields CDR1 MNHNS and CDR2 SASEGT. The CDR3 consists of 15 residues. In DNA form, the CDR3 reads TGTGCCAGCAGTGAAGCGGCAGGTGGGGCCAACGTCCTGACTTTC. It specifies CASSEAAGGANVLTF.

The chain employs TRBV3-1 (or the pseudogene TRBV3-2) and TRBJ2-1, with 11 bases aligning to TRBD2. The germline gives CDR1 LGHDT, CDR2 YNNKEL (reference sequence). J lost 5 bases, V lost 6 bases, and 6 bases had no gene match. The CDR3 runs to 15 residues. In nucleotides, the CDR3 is TGTGCCAGCAGGGTTAGCGGGGGGGCCAACAATGAGCAGTTCTTC. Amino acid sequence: CASRVSGGANNEQFF.

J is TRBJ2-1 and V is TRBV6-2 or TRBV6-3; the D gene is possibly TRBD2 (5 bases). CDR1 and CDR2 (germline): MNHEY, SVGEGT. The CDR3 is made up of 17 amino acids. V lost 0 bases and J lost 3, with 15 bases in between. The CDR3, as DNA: TGTGCCAGCAGTTACTCATTGTGGCGGGCCGACTACAATGAGCAGTTCTTC. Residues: CASSYSLWRADYNEQFF.

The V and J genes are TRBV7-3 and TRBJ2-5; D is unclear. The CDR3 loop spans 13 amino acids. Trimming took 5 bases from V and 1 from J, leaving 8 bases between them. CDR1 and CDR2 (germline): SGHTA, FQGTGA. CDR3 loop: CASSQTTQETQYF. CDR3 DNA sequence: TGTGCCAGCAGCCAAACTACCCAAGAGACCCAGTACTTC.

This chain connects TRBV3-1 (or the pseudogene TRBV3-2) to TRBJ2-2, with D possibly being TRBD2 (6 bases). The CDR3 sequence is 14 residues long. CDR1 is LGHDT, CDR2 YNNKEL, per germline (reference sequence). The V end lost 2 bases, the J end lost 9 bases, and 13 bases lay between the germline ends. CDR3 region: CASSQPGDHRELFF. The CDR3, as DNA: TGTGCCAGCAGCCAACCGGGGGATCATCGGGAGCTGTTTTTT.

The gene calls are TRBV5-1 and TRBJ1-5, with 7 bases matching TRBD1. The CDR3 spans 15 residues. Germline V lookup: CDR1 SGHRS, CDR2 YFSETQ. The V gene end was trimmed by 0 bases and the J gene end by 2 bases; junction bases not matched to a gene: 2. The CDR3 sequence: CASSLGQGGNQPQHF. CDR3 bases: TGCGCCAGCAGCTTGGGCCAGGGGGGCAATCAGCCCCAGCATTTT. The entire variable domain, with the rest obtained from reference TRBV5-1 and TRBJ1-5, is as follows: KAGVTQTPRYLIKTRGQQVTLSCSPISGHRSVSWYQQTPGQGLQFLFEYFSETQRNKGNFPGRFSGRQFSNSRSEMNVSTLELGDSALYLCASSLGQGGNQPQHFGDGTRLSIL.